This T cell receptor (beta chain) was captured in a study of blood T cell repertoires in COVID-19. Whole-study context: In each case, the material was cDNA or gDNA derived from T cells, B-cell-depleted T cells, or PBMCs.

This table comes from immunoSEQ multiplex PCR, and its TCRdb copy is limited to in-frame clones, with some not included. The table has under 300,000 clones, over 75% seen once. CDR1 and CDR2 from the germline V gene are SQVTM and ANQGSEA. The trim removed 4 bases at V and 2 bases at J, leaving 1 base unmatched. The CDR3 contains 12 residues. Sequencing was performed on peripheral blood. This rearrangement joins TRBV29-1 to TRBJ1-1; the match to TRBD1 covers 7 bases. The clonotype originates from a woman in her forties who had recovered from COVID-19. CDR3 nucleotides: TGCAGCGTTGGGGACAGAAACACTGAAGCTTTCTTT. The encoded protein is CSVGDRNTEAFF.